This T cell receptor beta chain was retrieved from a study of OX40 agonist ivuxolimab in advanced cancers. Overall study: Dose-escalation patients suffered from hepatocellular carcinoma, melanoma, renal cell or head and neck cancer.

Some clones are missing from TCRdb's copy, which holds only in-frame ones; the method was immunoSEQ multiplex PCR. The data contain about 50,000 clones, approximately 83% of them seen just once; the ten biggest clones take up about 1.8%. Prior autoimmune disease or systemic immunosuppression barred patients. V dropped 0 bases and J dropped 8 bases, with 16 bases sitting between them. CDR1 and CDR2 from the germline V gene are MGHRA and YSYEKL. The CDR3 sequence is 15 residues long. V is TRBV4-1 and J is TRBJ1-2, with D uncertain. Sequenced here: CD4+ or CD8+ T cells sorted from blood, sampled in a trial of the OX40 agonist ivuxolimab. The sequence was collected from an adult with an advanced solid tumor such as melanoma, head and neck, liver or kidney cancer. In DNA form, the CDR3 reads TGCGCCAGCAGCCAAGATCCAGTCTCCTTTGGGGGCTACACCTTC. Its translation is CASSQDPVSFGGYTF.